This is a list of T cell receptor beta chains from one sample in a study of blood T cells in healthy people across ages. TCRdb called the 5' RACE reads again in MiXCR, with one record for every CDR3 protein. The table lists 800,000 to 950,000 distinct CDR3 sequences, roughly 29% of them singletons. A further study also used this sample, focusing on T cells of mothers and their children.

Sequencing was performed on blood. Receptors were obtained from a woman aged 40 to 49 in good health. The CDR3 runs from the conserved cysteine through the conserved F or W. A D gene is named only where the DNA matches it firmly. A clone size is listed for some rows: how often the clone was seen (once, few, many), or a class if it is expanded.

TRBJ2-1	many	TRBV29-1	NA	CSVVWGETYNEQFF	TGCAGCGTTGTATGGGGGGAAACCTACAATGAGCAGTTCTTC
TRBJ1-2	NA	TRBV9	TRBD1	CASSVDRGKEYGYTF	TGTGCCAGCAGCGTCGACAGGGGGAAGGAATATGGCTACACCTTC
TRBJ1-1	few	TRBV15	NA	CATSNTMTAEAFF	TGTGCCACCAGCAACACCATGACGGCTGAAGCTTTCTTT
TRBJ1-1	NA	TRBV9	TRBD1	CASSVTGTAAEAFF	TGTGCCAGCAGCGTAACCGGGACAGCAGCTGAAGCTTTCTTT
TRBJ2-7	many	TRBV12-3/TRBV12-4	NA	CASSFGGGPYEQYF	TGTGCCAGCAGTTTCGGGGGTGGCCCCTACGAGCAGTACTTC
TRBJ2-3	many	TRBV29-1	NA	CSVEFQSDTQYF	TGCAGCGTTGAATTTCAGTCAGATACGCAGTATTTT
TRBJ2-1	few	TRBV2	NA	CASGAGAYNEQFF	TGTGCCAGCGGGGCGGGCGCCTACAATGAGCAGTTCTTC
TRBJ1-2	NA	TRBV20-1	NA	CSASRGSGGPNYGYTF	TGCAGTGCTAGTCGCGGGTCGGGGGGGCCAAACTATGGCTACACCTTC
TRBJ2-6	few	TRBV12-3/TRBV12-4	NA	CASSQTGSGVNVLTF	TGTGCCAGCAGTCAGACAGGCTCTGGGGTCAACGTCCTGACTTTC
TRBJ1-6	NA	TRBV14	NA	CASSQEMTANSPLHF	TGTGCCAGCAGCCAAGAAATGACAGCTAATTCACCCCTCCACTTT
TRBJ1-2	NA	TRBV3-1	NA	CASSPPGTNYGYTF	TGTGCCAGCAGCCCGCCGGGGACCAACTATGGCTACACCTTC
TRBJ1-2	many	TRBV29-1	NA	CSAATGTNYGYTF	TGCAGCGCTGCTACAGGGACGAACTATGGCTACACCTTC
TRBJ1-1	many	TRBV29-1	NA	CSVWTPRGTEAFF	TGCAGCGTATGGACGCCAAGGGGCACTGAAGCTTTCTTT
TRBJ2-7	few	TRBV20-1	NA	CSANVGANEQYF	TGCAGTGCTAACGTAGGTGCCAACGAGCAGTACTTC
TRBJ1-1	few	TRBV7-2	NA	CASSPMHPRYTEAFF	TGTGCCAGCAGCCCCATGCACCCCAGGTACACTGAAGCTTTCTTT
TRBJ2-1	once	TRBV28	TRBD1	CASLRPGTGGGEQFF	TGTGCCAGTTTACGTCCCGGGACAGGGGGAGGTGAGCAGTTCTTC
TRBJ1-2	NA	TRBV12-3/TRBV12-4	TRBD1	CASPRGGQAGGYTF	TGTGCCAGCCCTCGAGGGGGACAGGCAGGAGGCTACACCTTC
TRBJ2-7	NA	TRBV28	TRBD2	CASCPGGSSYNEQYF	TGTGCCAGCTGCCCCGGGGGGAGCTCCTACAATGAGCAGTACTTC
TRBJ2-3	NA	TRBV12-3/TRBV12-4	NA	CAGSLMGRSTDTQYF	TGTGCCGGCAGTTTAATGGGAAGGAGCACAGATACGCAGTATTTT
TRBJ2-1	NA	TRBV6-2/TRBV6-3	NA	CASSPDTVNTYNEQFF	TGTGCCAGCAGTCCGGACACCGTCAATACCTACAATGAGCAGTTCTTC
TRBJ1-5	NA	TRBV9	NA	CASSVGESNQPQHF	TGTGCCAGCAGCGTAGGGGAAAGCAATCAGCCCCAGCATTTT
TRBJ1-2	NA	TRBV12-3/TRBV12-4	NA	CASRLRGANYGYTF	TGTGCCAGCAGACTTAGGGGAGCTAACTATGGCTACACCTTC